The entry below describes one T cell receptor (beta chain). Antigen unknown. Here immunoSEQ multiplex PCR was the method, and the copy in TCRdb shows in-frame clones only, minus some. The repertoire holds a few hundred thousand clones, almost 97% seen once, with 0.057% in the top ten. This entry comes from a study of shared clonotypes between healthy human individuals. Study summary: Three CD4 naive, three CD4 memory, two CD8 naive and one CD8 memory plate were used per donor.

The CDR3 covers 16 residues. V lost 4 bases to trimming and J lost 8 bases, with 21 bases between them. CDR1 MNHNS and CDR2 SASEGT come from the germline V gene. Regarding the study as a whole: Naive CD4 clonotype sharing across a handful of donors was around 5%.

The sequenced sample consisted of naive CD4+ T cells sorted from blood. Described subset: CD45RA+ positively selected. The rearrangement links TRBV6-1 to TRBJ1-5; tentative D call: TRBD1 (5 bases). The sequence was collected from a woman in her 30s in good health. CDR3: CASSARTTGSHEPQHF. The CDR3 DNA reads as TGTGCCAGCAGTGCCCGGACAACAGGCTCCCACGAGCCCCAGCATTTT.